A selection of T cell receptor beta chains follows, all from one sample in a study of identical twins. TCRdb re-analysed the 5' RACE reads in MiXCR, keeping a single row per CDR3 protein. The profile shows about 890,000 distinct CDR3 sequences, 10% to 15% of them singletons. These data were likewise used in another study, on yellow fever vaccine responses in identical twins.

The specimen sequenced was PBMCs. The receptor source for this set is a woman younger than 35 in good health. CDR3s include the opening cysteine and the closing phenylalanine or tryptophan. A D gene is named only where the DNA matches it firmly. Where a row states a size, it is once, few, many or the class of an expanded clone; other rows omit it.

>TRBV6-1|NA|few|TRBJ1-6
CASSEVSGRANSPLHF
TGTGCCAGCAGTGAAGTGTCGGGACGGGCTAATTCACCCCTCCACTTT
>TRBV7-9|NA|NA|TRBJ1-2
CASSLAGPNGYTF
TGTGCCAGCAGCTTAGCAGGCCCCAATGGCTACACCTTC
>TRBV2|TRBD1|NA|TRBJ1-2
CASRSGQGTYGYTF
TGTGCCAGCAGGTCCGGACAGGGGACCTATGGCTACACCTTC
>TRBV10-3|TRBD1|NA|TRBJ1-1
CAIRPGGTEAFF
TGTGCCATCAGACCAGGGGGCACTGAAGCTTTCTTT
>TRBV20-1|NA|NA|TRBJ2-1
CSARPGFYNEQFF
TGCAGTGCTAGACCTGGATTCTACAATGAGCAGTTCTTC
>TRBV28|NA|many|TRBJ2-3
CASSRGGFTDTQYF
TGTGCCAGCAGTAGGGGGGGCTTCACAGATACGCAGTATTTT
>TRBV7-2|NA|few|TRBJ2-1
CASIEAVGGHEQFF
TGTGCCAGCATCGAAGCGGTGGGAGGTCATGAGCAGTTCTTC
>TRBV4-2|NA|few|TRBJ2-3
CASSPAGVAAYTDTQYF
TGTGCCAGCAGCCCCGCCGGGGTAGCGGCCTACACAGATACGCAGTATTTT
>TRBV27|NA|NA|TRBJ1-1
CASSLSPSSGGYTEAFF
TGTGCCAGCAGTTTATCGCCCTCCTCCGGGGGTTACACTGAAGCTTTCTTT
>TRBV28|TRBD2|NA|TRBJ2-1
CASSLPAGGTSYNEQFF
TGTGCCAGCAGTTTACCAGCGGGAGGTACTTCCTACAATGAGCAGTTCTTC
>TRBV4-1|NA|few|TRBJ2-3
CASSQALGYTQYF
TGCGCCAGCAGCCAAGCTTTAGGGTATACGCAGTATTTT
>TRBV12-3/TRBV12-4|NA|few|TRBJ1-2
CASSLGQNGYTF
TGTGCCAGCAGTTTAGGCCAGAATGGCTACACCTTC
>TRBV29-1|TRBD1|few|TRBJ2-5
CSVDGQGKETQYF
TGCAGCGTCGATGGACAGGGAAAAGAGACCCAGTACTTC
>TRBV7-9|NA|NA|TRBJ2-1
CASSLTSWGNEQFF
TGTGCCAGCAGCTTAACTAGCTGGGGCAATGAGCAGTTCTTC
>TRBV7-7|NA|NA|TRBJ2-2
CASSLGESTGELFF
TGTGCCAGCAGCTTAGGGGAAAGCACCGGGGAGCTGTTTTTT
>TRBV7-8|TRBD1|NA|TRBJ2-1
CASSLRGQTSSSYNEQFF
TGTGCCAGCAGCTTACGGGGACAGACCTCCAGCTCCTACAATGAGCAGTTCTTC
>TRBV12-3/TRBV12-4|TRBD2|few|TRBJ2-1
CASSSPVLAGSGDEQFF
TGTGCCAGCAGTTCCCCGGTACTAGCGGGGTCCGGTGATGAGCAGTTCTTC
>TRBV20-1|TRBD2|few|TRBJ2-1
CSARDGGARSEQFF
TGCAGTGCTAGAGACGGGGGGGCCAGGTCTGAGCAGTTCTTC
>TRBV3-1|TRBD2|few|TRBJ2-5
CASSQDTGTSGIRTQYF
TGTGCCAGCAGCCAAGACACCGGGACTAGCGGGATTAGGACCCAGTACTTC
>TRBV12-3/TRBV12-4|NA|few|TRBJ2-3
CASRPDGADTQYF
TGTGCCAGCAGGCCGGACGGGGCAGATACGCAGTATTTT
>TRBV28|NA|NA|TRBJ1-5
CASSFDRGQGPKPGQPQHF
TGTGCCAGCAGTTTCGATCGAGGTCAGGGACCTAAACCTGGTCAGCCCCAGCATTTT
>TRBV10-3|TRBD1|few|TRBJ2-3
CAIDRGGSDTQYF
TGTGCCATCGACAGGGGTGGATCAGATACGCAGTATTTT
>TRBV4-1|NA|NA|TRBJ2-2
CASSHIGGPGELFF
TGCGCCAGCAGCCACATAGGGGGTCCCGGGGAGCTGTTTTTT
>TRBV5-6|NA|few|TRBJ2-1
CASSLTLMGSSYNEQFF
TGTGCCAGCAGCTTGACTCTCATGGGGTCTTCCTACAATGAGCAGTTCTTC
>TRBV20-1|NA|few|TRBJ2-3
CSAGTSTDMQYF
TGCAGTGCTGGGACGAGCACAGATATGCAGTATTTT
>TRBV6-2/TRBV6-3|TRBD1|few|TRBJ2-5
CASSYRHEDRVSETQYF
TGTGCCAGCAGTTACCGGCATGAGGACAGGGTATCAGAGACCCAGTACTTC
>TRBV6-5|TRBD2|few|TRBJ2-3
CASSYQAGGYFSTDTQYF
TGTGCCAGCAGTTACCAGGCGGGGGGGTACTTCAGCACAGATACGCAGTATTTT
>TRBV20-1|TRBD2|NA|TRBJ2-1
CSARLAGAYEQFF
TGCAGTGCGCGACTAGCGGGAGCATATGAGCAGTTCTTC
>TRBV4-1|NA|NA|TRBJ2-1
CASSQAKGPSSYNEQFF
TGCGCCAGCAGCCAAGCCAAGGGCCCAAGCTCCTACAATGAGCAGTTCTTC
>TRBV12-3/TRBV12-4|NA|few|TRBJ2-7
CASSLENGLGYEQYF
TGTGCCAGCAGTCTAGAAAACGGACTGGGGTACGAGCAGTACTTC
>TRBV20-1|NA|NA|TRBJ1-1
CSARGWTEAFF
TGCAGTGCTAGAGGTTGGACTGAAGCTTTCTTT
>TRBV7-9|TRBD2|NA|TRBJ2-3
CASNQPGGDTQYF
TGTGCCAGCAACCAACCGGGGGGAGATACGCAGTATTTT
>TRBV4-1|NA|many|TRBJ2-1
CASSQPPYYNEQFF
TGCGCCAGCAGCCAGCCCCCCTACTACAATGAGCAGTTCTTC
>TRBV21-1|NA|NA|TRBJ1-2
CASSKARGQGENYGYTF
TGTGCCAGCAGCAAAGCTCGGGGACAGGGAGAGAACTATGGCTACACCTTC
>TRBV19|NA|NA|TRBJ2-3
CASTLGMGTHTDTQYF
TGTGCCAGTACCCTCGGGATGGGGACTCACACAGATACGCAGTATTTT
>TRBV27|TRBD2|few|TRBJ2-1
CASSKPVLAGHNEQFF
TGTGCCAGCAGCAAACCCGTACTAGCGGGCCACAATGAGCAGTTCTTC
>TRBV24-1|NA|few|TRBJ2-5
CATSETEETQYF
TGTGCCACCAGTGAGACAGAAGAGACCCAGTACTTC
>TRBV5-6|TRBD2|NA|TRBJ2-5
CASSSRLAVQETQYF
TGTGCCAGCAGCTCCAGACTAGCGGTACAAGAGACCCAGTACTTC
>TRBV27|NA|few|TRBJ1-1
CASSSATGREAFF
TGTGCCAGCAGCTCTGCAACAGGGCGTGAAGCTTTCTTT
>TRBV11-3|TRBD1|few|TRBJ1-1
CASSSNRDSTEAFF
TGTGCCAGCAGCTCGAACAGGGACAGCACTGAAGCTTTCTTT
>TRBV4-2|TRBD2|few|TRBJ2-1
CASSQEGLADEQFF
TGTGCCAGCAGCCAAGAGGGACTAGCAGACGAGCAGTTCTTC
>TRBV2|NA|few|TRBJ1-2
CASSEYSDYGYTF
TGTGCCAGCAGTGAGTACAGTGACTATGGCTACACCTTC
>TRBV27|TRBD1|few|TRBJ1-2
CASSTGGSYGYTF
TGTGCCAGCAGTACAGGGGGCTCCTATGGCTACACCTTC
>TRBV12-3/TRBV12-4|NA|few|TRBJ1-2
CASSPGTSIGYGYTF
TGTGCCAGCAGTCCCGGGACCTCTATAGGGTATGGCTACACCTTC
>TRBV6-1|TRBD1|NA|TRBJ2-1
CASSENRGPYNEQFF
TGTGCCAGCAGTGAAAACAGGGGTCCCTACAATGAGCAGTTCTTC
>TRBV12-3/TRBV12-4|NA|many|TRBJ1-2
CASSYSYGYTF
TGTGCCAGCAGTTACAGCTATGGCTACACCTTC
>TRBV12-3/TRBV12-4|NA|few|TRBJ2-3
CASRPRGAGDTQYF
TGTGCCAGCAGGCCCCGGGGGGCAGGAGATACGCAGTATTTT
>TRBV5-1|TRBD2|few|TRBJ2-3
CASSLGLAVADTQYF
TGCGCCAGCAGCTTGGGTCTAGCGGTGGCAGATACGCAGTATTTT
>TRBV2|NA|NA|TRBJ2-5
CASAGAAEETQYF
TGTGCCAGCGCCGGGGCAGCCGAAGAGACCCAGTACTTC
>TRBV24-1|TRBD1|NA|TRBJ2-2
CATSDPTGLDGGELFF
TGTGCCACCAGTGATCCGACAGGGTTGGATGGGGGGGAGCTGTTTTTT
>TRBV7-8|NA|NA|TRBJ2-1
CASSESRSPGAGSYEQFF
TGTGCCAGCAGCGAAAGTCGGTCCCCCGGGGCCGGGTCTTATGAGCAGTTCTTC
>TRBV5-1|NA|NA|TRBJ1-4
CASSPLDSREKLFF
TGCGCCAGCAGCCCCCTGGACAGTCGCGAAAAACTGTTTTTT